This paragraph covers one T cell receptor (beta chain) sequence. What it recognizes is unknown. Samples came from healthy bone marrow donors. PCR employed 60 Vbeta and 13 Jbeta primers. Profiled with immunoSEQ multiplex PCR; TCRdb holds only in-frame clones, not every one. Seen in this sample are roughly 70,000 clones; the ten most common clones hold around 2.5%. This sample is drawn from a study of cytomegalovirus exposure and HLA in healthy donors. Study as a whole: A data release that came early held about 89 million unique TCRs from HLA-typed donors.

The CDR3 extends over 15 amino acids. V lost 0 bases, J lost 7 bases, and 10 bases lay in between. The germline gives CDR1 KGHSY, CDR2 FQNENV. The study's findings and limits: Presence/absence results assume similar sequencing depth per donor, which may not hold. Researchers catalogued roughly 170 TCR beta chains as cytomegalovirus-associated.

The sequencing input was PBMCs. V usage is TRBV16 and J usage is TRBJ1-6; D is ambiguous. This clonotype was obtained from a man between 40 and 49 years old in good health and CMV-seronegative. This CDR3 is CASSQSPAPNSPLHF. DNA for the CDR3: TGTGCCAGCAGCCAATCCCCCGCGCCAAATTCACCCCTCCACTTT. Looking up the rest from reference TRBV16 and TRBJ1-6 gives the full variable domain: GEEVAQTPKHLVRGEGQKAKLYCAPIKGHSYVFWYQQVLKNEFKFLISFQNENVFDETGMPKERFSAKCLPNSPCSLEIQATKLEDSAVYFCASSQSPAPNSPLHFGNGTRLTVT.